What follows is one TCR beta chain and its context. The sample belongs to a study of Ad26.COV2.S vaccination and SARS-CoV-2 variants. This sample's treatment: some 20 received Ad26.COV2.S at low or high dose, single or two shots; five or six received placebo; per-sample allocation not given. Sampling occurred on day 63 after the first vaccine or placebo injection. Ad26 vector vaccine expressed Wuhan-strain SARS-CoV-2 spike. Profiled with immunoSEQ multiplex PCR; TCRdb holds only in-frame clones, not every one. This sample has over 400,000 clones; about 90% occur once, and the top ten carry under 4.5%. The CDR3 sequence is 15 residues long. Looked up from germline, CDR1 is SGHVS and CDR2 is FNYEAQ. J was trimmed by 3 bases and V by 5 bases; bases with no gene match: 5.

The genes are TRBV7-6 and TRBJ2-1; 9 bases match TRBD1. The clonotype was recovered from a person between 18 and 65 years old who received the Ad26.COV2.S COVID-19 vaccine or a placebo. The sample in question was peripheral blood, obtained in a trial of Ad26.COV2.S vaccine versus placebo. The CDR3 DNA sequence: TGTGCCAGCAGCATAGGACAGGGGAACTACAATGAGCAGTTCTTC. Translated, it gives CASSIGQGNYNEQFF. The full variable domain, its missing parts supplied by reference TRBV7-6 and TRBJ2-1, is GAGVSQSPRYKVTKRGQDVALRCDPISGHVSLYWYRQALGQGPEFLTYFNYEAQQDKSGLPNDRFSAERPEGSISTLTIQRTEQRDSAMYRCASSIGQGNYNEQFFGPGTRLTVL.